This TCR beta chain appears in the sequencing data of a study of T-cell memory formation after mild COVID-19 (dated by TCRdb to 2020 to 2022). Regarding the study in general: TCR sequence clusters from the two donors were largely donor specific. Longitudinal TCRalpha and TCRbeta repertoire sequencing tracked T-cell clones expanding and contracting after mild COVID-19 in a couple of donors. The cohort was made up of two young adult volunteers, one female and one male, who were previously healthy. Beyond this particular receptor, the publication reports: Only two mild cases were covered in the study, and larger cohorts including severe cases with pre-infection samples were considered necessary. Balanced CD4/CD8 phenotypes were observed for clones contracting from day 15 to 85, whereas a bias towards CD4+ was observed for a second wave of clones expanding from day 15 to 37. Contracting CD4+ clones appeared mostly in the CM and EM memory subsets, whereas CD8+ clones were enriched in EMRA. Whether the second-wave clones peaking on day 37 were SARS-CoV-2 specific was not confirmed. Some responding clones were detected in pre-infection memory, suggesting pre-existing cross-reactive memory T cells joined the SARS-CoV-2 response.

Ficoll-Paque density gradient centrifugation was the method used to isolate PBMCs. V lost 3 bases and J lost 5 bases; the stretch between them is 10 bases long. From the cysteine through the phenylalanine, the CDR3 covers 13 amino acids. The retained sequence is limited to the CDR3, 39 bases, with the frame set at the first base. The germline V gene supplies CDR1 MGHDK and CDR2 SYGVNS. Concerning this clonotype itself: Its antigen remains unidentified. No clone much larger than this one lies a single base away; base qualities are absent.

The reads were generated on an Illumina NovaSeq 6000. TCRalpha and TCRbeta cDNA libraries were constructed by 5'RACE with constant-segment primers, with sample barcodes and unique molecular identifiers being introduced. RNA was extracted from every sample with Trizol reagent. Library amplification was performed in two PCR steps, and a second sample barcode and Illumina TruSeq adapters were introduced in the second step. Libraries were sequenced on an Illumina NovaSeq with 2 x 150 bp paired-end reads. In the source study's methods: Demultiplexing of reads and collapsing into UMI-guided consensus sequences were performed with migec v1.2.7. Using mixcr v2.1.11, the UMI consensuses were aligned to TRA and TRB V and J templates and assembled into clonotypes. Clonotypes were classified as expanded or contracted when called significant by both edgeR and NoisET, with noise models trained on biological replicates. For edgeR calls, the cutoffs were a false discovery rate-adjusted p below 0.01 and a log2 fold-change threshold of 1. As an exploratory analysis of dynamics, max-normalized trajectories of the 1000 most abundant clonotypes were examined with PCA combined with hierarchical clustering. Each responding clone was given a CD4 or CD8 phenotype based on the CD4+ and CD8+ repertoires, which had been sequenced separately. Using fastp trimming at Q25 and MiXCR clonotype assembly, TCRdb reanalyzed the public sequencing data and kept in-frame beta chains. Rows are combined by CDR3 protein, so each entry shows the most common genes and DNA. TCRdb's processing, not the study's, gives the V and J calls here. Counted in this sample were 350,000 to 450,000 distinct CDR3 sequences; roughly 24% of them appeared once. The biggest ten clones account for 8.8% of the sample.

The rearrangement joined TRBV25-1 to TRBJ1-1; tentative D gene TRBD1, with 6 bases matching. The origin of this receptor is an adult woman who had mild COVID-19 (a few samples of this study predate the infection). The sample titles of this study are shuffled in the database, so cell type and time point are left out; the donor was told from shared clones. Sequenced sample: PBMCs or a T cell subset sorted from them (not recorded which). DNA sequence: TGTGCCAGCAGTGACAGGGGTCTGACTGAAGCTTTCTTT. This yields the protein CASSDRGLTEAFF. With the portions outside the CDR3 filled from the reference TRBV25-1 and TRBJ1-1 genes, the complete variable region becomes EADIYQTPRYLVIGTGKKITLECSQTMGHDKMYWYQQDPGMELHLIHYSYGVNSTEKGDLSSESTVSRIRTEHFPLTLESARPSHTSQYLCASSDRGLTEAFFGQGTRLTVV.